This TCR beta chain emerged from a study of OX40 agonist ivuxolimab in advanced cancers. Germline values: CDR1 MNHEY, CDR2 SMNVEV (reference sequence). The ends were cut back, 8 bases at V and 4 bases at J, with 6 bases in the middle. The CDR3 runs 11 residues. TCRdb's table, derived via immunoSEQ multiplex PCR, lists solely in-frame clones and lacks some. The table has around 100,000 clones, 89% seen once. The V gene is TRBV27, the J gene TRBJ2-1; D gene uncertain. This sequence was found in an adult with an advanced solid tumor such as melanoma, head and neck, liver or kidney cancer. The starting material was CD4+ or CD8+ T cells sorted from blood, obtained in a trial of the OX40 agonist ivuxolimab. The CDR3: CASSRYNEQFF. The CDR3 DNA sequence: TGTGCCAGCTCTCGGTACAATGAGCAGTTCTTC.